This T cell receptor beta chain was sequenced for a study of blood T cell repertoires in COVID-19. Overall study: PBMCs, B-cell-depleted T cells, or T cells were the source of the cDNA or gDNA that made up the material.

Study processing details: Reference gene primer amplification yielded estimated nucleated cell counts. Clones were sequenced by immunoSEQ multiplex PCR, and TCRdb holds only the in-frame ones, with some missing. For V, J and clone size, that table is used; D and trimming come from the DNA. The sample includes around 270,000 clones, around 92% of them seen just once. V shed 8 bases, J shed 5 bases, and the junction held 9 bases outside the gene matches. In germline, CDR1 is SGHVS, CDR2 FQNEAQ. The CDR3 loop spans 14 amino acids. This chain connects TRBV7-8 to TRBJ2-3; 8 bases are a match to TRBD2. The receptor was isolated from a person under 35 with COVID-19, enrolled during active disease. Sequencing was carried out using peripheral blood. This chain's CDR3 is CASLRAGVGDTQYF. The CDR3 DNA sequence: TGTGCCAGCCTAAGAGCGGGAGTGGGAGATACGCAGTATTTT.